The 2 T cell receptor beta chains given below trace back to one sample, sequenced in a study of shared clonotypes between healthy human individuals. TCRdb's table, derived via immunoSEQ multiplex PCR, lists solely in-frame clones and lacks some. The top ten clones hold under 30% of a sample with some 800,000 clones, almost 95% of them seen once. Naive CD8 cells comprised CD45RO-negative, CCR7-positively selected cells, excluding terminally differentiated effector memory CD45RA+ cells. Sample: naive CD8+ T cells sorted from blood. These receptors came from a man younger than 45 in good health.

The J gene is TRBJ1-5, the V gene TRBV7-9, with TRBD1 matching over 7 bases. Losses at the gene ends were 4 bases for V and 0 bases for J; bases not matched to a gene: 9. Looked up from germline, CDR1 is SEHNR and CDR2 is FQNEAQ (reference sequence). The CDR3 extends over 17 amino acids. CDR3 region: CASSSDRDYVSNQPQHF. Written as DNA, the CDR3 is TGTGCCAGCAGCTCCGACAGGGATTACGTTAGCAATCAGCCCCAGCATTTT.

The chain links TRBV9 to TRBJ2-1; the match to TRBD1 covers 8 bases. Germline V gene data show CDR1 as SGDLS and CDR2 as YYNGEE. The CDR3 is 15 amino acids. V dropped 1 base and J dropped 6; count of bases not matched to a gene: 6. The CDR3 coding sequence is TGTGCCAGCAGCGTATATCACAGGGGGGTCAATGAGCAGTTCTTC. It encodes CASSVYHRGVNEQFF.